The 24 T cell receptor beta chains reported below all come from one sample, sequenced in a study of T cell responses to AZD1222 COVID-19 vaccine. TCRdb keeps only in-frame clones here, not all; method: immunoSEQ multiplex PCR. This sample has about 130,000 clones, with 80% to 90% found just once. Sample: peripheral blood, taken on day 0 of AZD1222 vaccination. The receptors were sampled from an adult in good health.

The chain joins TRBV14 to TRBJ1-2; possibly TRBD1 for D (5 bases). The CDR3 runs to 15 residues. CDR1 is SGHDN and CDR2 is FVKESK in the germline V gene. The V end was cut by 5 bases, the J end by 0 bases, with 13 bases between. CDR3 in DNA: TGTGCCAGCAGCAACTCAAGGGGAGCTAACTATGGCTACACCTTC. The encoded protein is CASSNSRGANYGYTF.

V is TRBV7-9 and J is TRBJ1-2; 9 bases are shared with TRBD1. This CDR3 is 15 amino acids long. J lost 8 bases, V lost 5 bases, and 12 bases had no gene match. Germline V gene data show CDR1 as SEHNR and CDR2 as FQNEAQ (reference sequence). The DNA of the CDR3 is TGTGCCAGCAGCCCGACAGGGGGGAGCTATCAGGGCTACACCTTC. This gives the protein CASSPTGGSYQGYTF.

This chain links TRBV2 with TRBJ1-6; maybe TRBD1 (6 bases). V was trimmed by 7 bases and J by 6 bases, leaving 13 bases between them. CDR1 is SNHLY, CDR2 FYNNEI, per germline. The CDR3 extends over 14 amino acids. The CDR3 DNA is TGTGCCAGCAATTGGGGGCGAGGTAATTCACCCCTCCACTTT. Its protein product is CASNWGRGNSPLHF.

J is TRBJ1-2 and V is TRBV7-2, with D possibly being TRBD1 (5 bases). The CDR3 sequence is 16 residues long. With 5 bases removed from V and 4 bases from J, the gap between germline ends came to 20 bases. Germline loops: CDR1 SGHTA, CDR2 FQGNSA. CDR3 nucleotide sequence: TGTGCCAGCAGCCCCACGGGTGGGACGGGGTCCTATGGCTACACCTTC. It encodes CASSPTGGTGSYGYTF.

The chain combines TRBV5-4 with TRBJ2-1; D might be TRBD1 or TRBD2, each matching 5 bases. This CDR3 is 13 amino acids long. Germline V gene data show CDR1 as SGHNT and CDR2 as YYREEE (reference sequence). V was pared by 4 bases and J by 5 bases, with 10 bases between. CDR3: CASSRDAHNEQFF. CDR3 sequence (DNA): TGTGCCAGCAGCCGGGACGCACACAATGAGCAGTTCTTC. The variable domain in full, completed from reference TRBV5-4 and TRBJ2-1, reads ETGVTQSPTHLIKTRGQQVTLRCSSQSGHNTVSWYQQALGQGPQFIFQYYREEENGRGNFPPRFSGLQFPNYSSELNVNALELDDSALYLCASSRDAHNEQFFGPGTRLTVL.

This chain links TRBV27 with TRBJ1-4; 7 bases map to TRBD1. Germline loops: CDR1 MNHEY, CDR2 SMNVEV (reference sequence). With V trimmed by 6 bases and J by 7 bases, 11 bases remained unmatched. The CDR3 spans 15 residues. The CDR3 coding sequence is TGTGCCAGCAGCGTATACAGGGGAGGGCCTGAAAAACTGTTTTTT. Protein: CASSVYRGGPEKLFF.

This chain uses TRBV20-1 with TRBJ1-5; no firm D call. This CDR3 is 10 amino acids long. Germline V lookup: CDR1 DFQATT, CDR2 SNEGSKA (reference sequence). V dropped 2 bases and J dropped 9 bases, with 5 bases sitting between them. The CDR3 region is CSARLGPQHF. In DNA form, the CDR3 reads TGCAGTGCTAGATTGGGGCCCCAGCATTTT.

This clone was seen a single time. V and J are TRBV29-1 and TRBJ2-1, with D perhaps matching TRBD2 (5 bases). Germline loops: CDR1 SQVTM, CDR2 ANQGSEA. V lost 3 bases to trimming and J lost 0 bases, with 9 bases between them. The CDR3 consists of 14 residues. The CDR3 sequence is CSVDVGNSYNEQFF. The CDR3 DNA is TGCAGCGTTGACGTCGGGAACTCCTACAATGAGCAGTTCTTC.

V gene TRBV12-3 or TRBV12-4 combines with J gene TRBJ2-1, with a possible D match to TRBD1 (5 bases). Trimming pared 6 bases from V and 6 bases from J, leaving 9 bases between. The CDR3 runs 12 residues. Written as DNA, the CDR3 is TGTGCCAGCAGGTCAGGGCCCAATGAGCAGTTCTTC. Translation gives CASRSGPNEQFF.

V gene TRBV11-3 combines with J gene TRBJ2-7; TRBD1 aligns across 9 bases. The CDR3 contains 15 residues. V was pared by 2 bases and J by 5 bases, with 7 bases of the junction left unmatched. Germline CDR1 reads SGHNT; CDR2 reads YENEEA. In nucleotides, the CDR3 is TGTGCCAGCAGCTTACAGGGACAGGGAGGGCACGAGCAGTACTTC. Translation gives CASSLQGQGGHEQYF.

The chain has TRBV27 and TRBJ2-3; D unclear. The CDR3 runs 15 residues. Germline CDR1 is MNHEY and CDR2 is SMNVEV (reference sequence). Trimming stripped 8 bases from V and 0 bases from J, with 15 bases between. The CDR3 region is CASSEPGSSTDTQYF. For the CDR3, the DNA is TGTGCCAGCTCTGAGCCCGGGTCTAGCACAGATACGCAGTATTTT.

The rearrangement links TRBV27 to TRBJ1-2; 7 bases align to TRBD1. V trimming: 8 bases; J trimming: 4 bases; junction bases outside the gene matches: 10. This CDR3 spans 14 amino acids. Germline V gene sequence: CDR1 MNHEY, CDR2 SMNVEV (reference sequence). Written as DNA, the CDR3 is TGTGCCAGCCATACTACAGGGGCGGGCTATGGCTACACCTTC. Translation: CASHTTGAGYGYTF.

Here the CDR3 reads CASSLPGGTEAFF. CDR3 coding DNA: TGTGCCAGCTCACTACCGGGGGGCACTGAAGCTTTCTTT. The genes are TRBV18 and TRBJ1-1; a possible D gene is TRBD1 (5 bases). Looked up from germline, CDR1 is KGHSH and CDR2 is LQKENI. This CDR3 is built from 13 residues. V lost 4 bases and J lost 4, with 10 bases in between.

J is TRBJ1-1 and V is TRBV5-6; possibly TRBD1 for D (6 bases). The CDR3 extends over 14 amino acids. Germline lookup yields CDR1 SGHDT and CDR2 YYEEEE. V gave up 0 bases and J gave up 3 bases, with 9 bases separating them. CDR3 protein: CASSLGAGDTEAFF. The DNA of the CDR3 is TGTGCCAGCAGCTTGGGGGCAGGGGACACTGAAGCTTTCTTT.

The J gene is TRBJ2-1, the V gene TRBV5-1, with TRBD2 matching over 10 bases. This CDR3 spans 20 amino acids. Germline assignment: CDR1 SGHRS and CDR2 YFSETQ. With V trimmed by 6 bases and J by 0 bases, 18 bases remained unmatched. The CDR3: CASKWEVGTSELSSYNEQFF. In DNA form, the CDR3 reads TGCGCCAGCAAGTGGGAGGTTGGGACTAGCGAACTAAGCTCCTACAATGAGCAGTTCTTC.

In its sample, this clone was seen once. The genes are TRBV7-2 and TRBJ2-3, with 13 bases identical to TRBD2. The V gene end was trimmed by 4 bases and the J gene end by 4 bases; junction bases not matched to a gene: 8. This CDR3 contains 17 residues. Germline V lookup: CDR1 SGHTA, CDR2 FQGNSA. This chain's CDR3 is CASSSQPLAGGSDTQYF. The CDR3 region has the DNA TGTGCCAGCAGCTCCCAGCCACTAGCGGGAGGGTCAGATACGCAGTATTTT.

This sequence joins TRBV4-2 and TRBJ2-1; 8 bases fit TRBD2. Germline V gene sequence: CDR1 LGHNA, CDR2 YNFKEQ. The length of the CDR3 is 18 residues. V dropped 0 bases and J dropped 7; count of bases not matched to a gene: 14. The DNA of the CDR3 is TGTGCCAGCAGCCAAGAAGGAGGGACCAGCGGGAGAAGGAATGAGCAGTTCTTC. It is translated as CASSQEGGTSGRRNEQFF.

This chain uses TRBV7-6 with TRBJ2-2; D unclear. V was shortened by 7 bases and J by 2 bases, with 5 bases between the two germline ends. CDR3 length equals 12 residues. The germline CDR1 and CDR2 sequences are SGHVS and FNYEAQ. CDR3 protein: CASKGNTGELFF. Here the CDR3 DNA reads TGTGCCAGCAAGGGAAACACCGGGGAGCTGTTTTTT. The whole variable domain, filled in from reference TRBV7-6 and TRBJ2-2, reads GAGVSQSPRYKVTKRGQDVALRCDPISGHVSLYWYRQALGQGPEFLTYFNYEAQQDKSGLPNDRFSAERPEGSISTLTIQRTEQRDSAMYRCASKGNTGELFFGEGSRLTVL.

CDR3 DNA: TGTGCCAGCAGCTTAGATTGGAAAAGGGAGACTAATGAAAAACTGTTTTTT. Translating gives CASSLDWKRETNEKLFF. V usage is TRBV11-2 and J usage is TRBJ1-4, with D hard to call. V was clipped by 0 bases and J by 2 bases, with 13 bases between them. This CDR3 contains 17 residues. Germline lookup yields CDR1 SGHAT and CDR2 FQNNGV. The full variable domain, completed using reference TRBV11-2 and TRBJ1-4, is EAGVAQSPRYKIIEKRQSVAFWCNPISGHATLYWYQQILGQGPKLLIQFQNNGVVDDSQLPKDRFSAERLKGVDSTLKIQPAKLEDSAVYLCASSLDWKRETNEKLFFGSGTQLSVL.

CDR3 nucleotides: TGTGCCAGCAGTTATTCGGGGTACCAAGAGACCCAGTACTTC. Encoded protein: CASSYSGYQETQYF. The chain joins TRBV6-5 to TRBJ2-5; perhaps TRBD2 as D (5 bases). The CDR3 is 14 amino acids. Germline V gene lookup returns CDR1 MNHEY and CDR2 SVGAGI. V was clipped by 3 bases and J by 0 bases, with 8 bases between them.

The gene calls are TRBV7-8 and TRBJ2-5, with D perhaps matching TRBD2 (6 bases). V lost 5 bases and J 7 bases, leaving 26 bases between the germline ends. Per the germline V gene, CDR1 is SGHVS and CDR2 is FQNEAQ. The CDR3 runs to 17 residues. CDR3 sequence: CASSLGGTGVLTGTQYF. The CDR3 DNA reads as TGTGCCAGCAGCCTAGGAGGGACCGGGGTCCTAACCGGGACCCAGTACTTC.

The chain employs TRBV9 and TRBJ1-3; D call uncertain. The CDR3 length is 13 residues. Germline V CDR1 and CDR2: SGDLS, YYNGEE. The V and J ends lost 0 bases and 3 bases respectively, with 4 bases between them. In DNA form, the CDR3 reads TGTGCCAGCAGCGTAGCTGGTGGAAACACCATATATTTT. This translates into CASSVAGGNTIYF.

J is TRBJ2-7 and V is TRBV30, with D unclear. The ends were cut back, 4 bases at V and 3 bases at J, with 16 bases in the middle. The CDR3 length is 14 residues. Germline CDR1 is GTSNPN and CDR2 is SVGIG (reference sequence). The CDR3 DNA is TGTGCCTGGACCCCCAAGAGTCCAGGCTACGAGCAGTACTTC. Amino acid sequence: CAWTPKSPGYEQYF.

The CDR3 here is CASSQGTYYGYTF. The CDR3, as DNA: TGTGCCAGCAGCCAAGGGACATACTATGGCTACACCTTC. The genes are TRBV3-1 (or the pseudogene TRBV3-2) and TRBJ1-2; a weak D match, TRBD1 (5 bases). Germline V gene sequence: CDR1 LGHDT, CDR2 YNNKEL (reference sequence). Trimming shortened V by 1 base and J by 3 bases, and 6 bases separated the two germline ends. There are 13 residues in the CDR3.